Below, 5 T cell receptor beta chains from the same sample are listed, as sequenced in a study of patients and donors after allogeneic stem cell transplantation. TCRdb independently ran MiXCR on the RT-PCR reads; one entry per CDR3 protein. Of over 400,000 distinct CDR3 sequences in the sample, about a sixth were seen once. Sequenced input: blood, either unsorted or a sorted T cell fraction (not recorded which). These receptors came from a human donor who was either an allogeneic HSCT recipient or a stem cell or donor lymphocyte infusion donor (not recorded which). It is not recorded whose cells these are; they may come from a transplant donor.

This clonotype was detected ten times or more. This chain uses TRBV12-3 or TRBV12-4 with TRBJ1-3; the D gene is possibly TRBD1 (5 bases). CDR3 length: 14 residues. V was cut by 6 bases and J by 6 bases, with 15 bases left in between. The CDR3 DNA follows: TGTGCCAGCAGGCAGGGAGTAAATACAAACACCATATATTTT. This translates into CASRQGVNTNTIYF.

The chain employs TRBV5-6 and TRBJ2-6; D could derive from TRBD1 or TRBD2 (5 bases each). V was shortened by 4 bases and J by 3 bases, with 14 bases between the two germline ends. The CDR3 runs to 16 residues. The V gene's germline CDR1 is SGHDT and CDR2 YYEEEE. The chain's CDR3 is CASSRDGLYGANVLTF. CDR3 sequence (DNA): TGTGCCAGCAGCAGGGACGGGCTCTATGGGGCCAACGTCCTGACTTTC. The complete variable domain, with remaining parts taken from reference TRBV5-6 and TRBJ2-6, reads DAGVTQSPTHLIKTRGQQVTLRCSPKSGHDTVSWYQQALGQGPQFIFQYYEEEERQRGNFPDRFSGHQFPNYSSELNVNALLLGDSALYLCASSRDGLYGANVLTFGAGSRLTVL.

This clonotype occurred a few times. V usage is TRBV3-1 and J usage is TRBJ1-5, with D perhaps TRBD1 (5 bases). Germline V gene data show CDR1 as LGHDT and CDR2 as YNNKEL (reference sequence). This CDR3 contains 15 residues. V was shortened by 1 base and J by 7 bases, with 14 bases between the two germline ends. The CDR3 spells CASSQGSRVDQPQHF. CDR3 nucleotide sequence: TGTGCCAGCAGCCAAGGGTCCAGGGTAGACCAGCCCCAGCATTTT.

This chain joins TRBV7-6 and TRBJ2-1; 9 positions match TRBD2. Germline loops: CDR1 SGHVS, CDR2 FNYEAQ. The V gene end was trimmed by 0 bases and the J gene end by 4 bases; junction bases not matched to a gene: 7. CDR3 length equals 17 residues. The CDR3 DNA is TGTGCCAGCAGCTTAGCGCCTCCTAGCGGGGTTTACAATGAGCAGTTCTTC. Residues: CASSLAPPSGVYNEQFF.

The chain carries TRBV6-5 and TRBJ2-7; D might be TRBD2 (7 bases). Germline V lookup: CDR1 MNHEY, CDR2 SVGAGI. The CDR3 spans 14 residues. Trimming shortened V by 4 bases and J by 2 bases, and 12 bases separated the two germline ends. The CDR3 DNA follows: TGTGCCAGCAGTTTTCGGGGGGCCCCCTACGAGCAGTACTTC. This encodes CASSFRGAPYEQYF.